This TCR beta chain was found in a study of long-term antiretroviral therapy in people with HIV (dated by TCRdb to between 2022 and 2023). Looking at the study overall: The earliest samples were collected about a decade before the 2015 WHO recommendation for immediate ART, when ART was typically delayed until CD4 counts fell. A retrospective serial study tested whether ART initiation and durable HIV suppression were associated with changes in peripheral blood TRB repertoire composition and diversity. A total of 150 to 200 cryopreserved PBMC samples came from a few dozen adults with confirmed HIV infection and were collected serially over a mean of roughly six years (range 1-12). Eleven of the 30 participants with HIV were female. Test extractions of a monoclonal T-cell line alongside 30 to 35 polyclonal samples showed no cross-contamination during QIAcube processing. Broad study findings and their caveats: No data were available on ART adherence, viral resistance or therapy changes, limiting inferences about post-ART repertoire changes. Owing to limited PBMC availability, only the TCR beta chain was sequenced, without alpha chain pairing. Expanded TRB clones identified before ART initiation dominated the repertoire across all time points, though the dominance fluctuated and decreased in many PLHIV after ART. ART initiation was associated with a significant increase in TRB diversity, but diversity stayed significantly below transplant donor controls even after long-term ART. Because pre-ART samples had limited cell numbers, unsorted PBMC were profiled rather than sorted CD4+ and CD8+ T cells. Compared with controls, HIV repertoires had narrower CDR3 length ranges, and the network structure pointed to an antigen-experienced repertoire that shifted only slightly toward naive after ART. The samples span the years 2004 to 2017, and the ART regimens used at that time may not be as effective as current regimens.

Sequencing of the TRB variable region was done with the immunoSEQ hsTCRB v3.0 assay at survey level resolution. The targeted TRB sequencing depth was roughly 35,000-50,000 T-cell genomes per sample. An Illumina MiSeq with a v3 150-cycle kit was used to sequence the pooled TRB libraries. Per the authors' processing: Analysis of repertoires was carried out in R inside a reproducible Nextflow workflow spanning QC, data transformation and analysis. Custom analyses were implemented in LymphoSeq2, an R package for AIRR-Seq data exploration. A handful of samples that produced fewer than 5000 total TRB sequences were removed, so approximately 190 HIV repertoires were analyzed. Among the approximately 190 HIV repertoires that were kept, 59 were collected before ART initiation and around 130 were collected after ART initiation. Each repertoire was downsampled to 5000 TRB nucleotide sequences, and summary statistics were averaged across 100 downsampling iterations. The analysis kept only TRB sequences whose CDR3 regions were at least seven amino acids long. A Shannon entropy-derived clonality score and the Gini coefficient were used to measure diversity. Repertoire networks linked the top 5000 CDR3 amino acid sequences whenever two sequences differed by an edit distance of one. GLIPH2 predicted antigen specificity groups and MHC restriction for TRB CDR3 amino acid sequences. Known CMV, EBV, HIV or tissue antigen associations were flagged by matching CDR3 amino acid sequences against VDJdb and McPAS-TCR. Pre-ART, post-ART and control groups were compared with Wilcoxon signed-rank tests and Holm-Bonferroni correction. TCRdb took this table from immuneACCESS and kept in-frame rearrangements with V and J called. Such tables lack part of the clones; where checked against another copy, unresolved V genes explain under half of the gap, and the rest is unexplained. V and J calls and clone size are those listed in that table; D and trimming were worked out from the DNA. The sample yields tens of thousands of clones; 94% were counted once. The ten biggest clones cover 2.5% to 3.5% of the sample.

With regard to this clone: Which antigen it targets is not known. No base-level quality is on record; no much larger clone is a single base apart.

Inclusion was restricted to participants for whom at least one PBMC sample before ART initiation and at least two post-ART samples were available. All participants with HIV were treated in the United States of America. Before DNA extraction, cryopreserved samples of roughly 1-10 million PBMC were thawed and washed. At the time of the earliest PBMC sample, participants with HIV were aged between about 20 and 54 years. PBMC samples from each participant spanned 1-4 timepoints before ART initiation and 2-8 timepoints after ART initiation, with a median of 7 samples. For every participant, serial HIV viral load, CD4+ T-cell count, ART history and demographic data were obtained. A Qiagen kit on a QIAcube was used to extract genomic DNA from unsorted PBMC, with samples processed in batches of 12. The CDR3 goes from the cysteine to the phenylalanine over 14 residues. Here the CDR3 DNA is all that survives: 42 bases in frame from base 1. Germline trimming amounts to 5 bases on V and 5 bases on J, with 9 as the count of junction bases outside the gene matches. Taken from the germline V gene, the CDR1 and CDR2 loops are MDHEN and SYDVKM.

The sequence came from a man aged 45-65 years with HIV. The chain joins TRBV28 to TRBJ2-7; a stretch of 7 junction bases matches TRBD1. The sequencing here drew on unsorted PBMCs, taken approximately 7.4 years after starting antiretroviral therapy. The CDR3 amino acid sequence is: CASSPPTGPHEQYF. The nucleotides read TGTGCCAGCAGTCCGCCGACAGGGCCCCACGAGCAGTACTTC. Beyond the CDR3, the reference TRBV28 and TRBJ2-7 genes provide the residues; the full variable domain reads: DVKVTQSSRYLVKRTGEKVFLECVQDMDHENMFWYRQDPGLGLRLIYFSYDVKMKEKGDIPEGYSVSREKKERFSLILESASTNQTSMYLCASSPPTGPHEQYFGPGTRLTVT.